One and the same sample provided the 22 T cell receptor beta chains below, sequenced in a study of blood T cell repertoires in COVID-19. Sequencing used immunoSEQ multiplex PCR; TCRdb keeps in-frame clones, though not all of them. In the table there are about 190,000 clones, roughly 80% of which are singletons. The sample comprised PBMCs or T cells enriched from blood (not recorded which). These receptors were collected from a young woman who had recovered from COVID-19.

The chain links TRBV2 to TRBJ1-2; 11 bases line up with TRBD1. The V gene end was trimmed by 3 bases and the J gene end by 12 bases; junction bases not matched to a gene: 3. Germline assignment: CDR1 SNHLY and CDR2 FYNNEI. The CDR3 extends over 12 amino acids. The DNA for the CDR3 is TGTGCCAGCAGTGAGGACAGGGGGCTGCACACCTTC. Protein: CASSEDRGLHTF.

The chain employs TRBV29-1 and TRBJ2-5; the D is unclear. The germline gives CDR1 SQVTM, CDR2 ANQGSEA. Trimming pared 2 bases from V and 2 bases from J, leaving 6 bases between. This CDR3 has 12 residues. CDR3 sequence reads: CSVELGQETQYF. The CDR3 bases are TGCAGCGTTGAACTAGGTCAAGAGACCCAGTACTTC.

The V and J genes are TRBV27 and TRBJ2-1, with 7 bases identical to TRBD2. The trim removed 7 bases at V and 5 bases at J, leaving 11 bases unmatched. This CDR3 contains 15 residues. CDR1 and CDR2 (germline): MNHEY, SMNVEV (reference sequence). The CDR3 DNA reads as TGTGCCAGCATCCTCAGGGCTAGCGGACACAATGAGCAGTTCTTC. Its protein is CASILRASGHNEQFF.

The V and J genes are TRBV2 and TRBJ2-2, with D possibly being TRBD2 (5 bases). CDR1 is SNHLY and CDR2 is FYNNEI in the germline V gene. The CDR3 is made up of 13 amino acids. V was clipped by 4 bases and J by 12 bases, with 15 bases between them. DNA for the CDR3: TGTGCCAGCAGTGCGGTAGAGGGATTACAGCTGTTTTTT. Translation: CASSAVEGLQLFF.

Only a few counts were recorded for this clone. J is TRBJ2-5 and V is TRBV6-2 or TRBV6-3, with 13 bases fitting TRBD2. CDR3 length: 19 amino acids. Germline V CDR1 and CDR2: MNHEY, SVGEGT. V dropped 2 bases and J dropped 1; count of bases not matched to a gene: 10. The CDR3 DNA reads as TGTGCCAGCAGTTACCGAGGACTAGCGGGAGCATATGTCCAAGAGACCCAGTACTTC. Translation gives CASSYRGLAGAYVQETQYF.

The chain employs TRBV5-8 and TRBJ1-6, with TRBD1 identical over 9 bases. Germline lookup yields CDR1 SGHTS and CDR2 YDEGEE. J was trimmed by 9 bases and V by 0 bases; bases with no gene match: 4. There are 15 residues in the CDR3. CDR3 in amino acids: CASSLAGTGSSPLHF. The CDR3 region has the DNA TGTGCCAGCAGCTTGGCCGGGACAGGGAGTTCACCCCTCCACTTT.

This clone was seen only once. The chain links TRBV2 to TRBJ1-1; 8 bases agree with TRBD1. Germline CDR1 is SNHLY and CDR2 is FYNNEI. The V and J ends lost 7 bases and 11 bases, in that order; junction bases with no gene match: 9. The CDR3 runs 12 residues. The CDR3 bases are TGTGCCAGCACACGACAGGGGCAAGGGGCTTTCTTT. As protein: CASTRQGQGAFF.

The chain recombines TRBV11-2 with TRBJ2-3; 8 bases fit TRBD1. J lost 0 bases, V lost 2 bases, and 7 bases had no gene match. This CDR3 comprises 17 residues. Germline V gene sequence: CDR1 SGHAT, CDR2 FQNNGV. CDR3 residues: CASSLTTGVASTDTQYF. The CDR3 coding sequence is TGTGCCAGCAGCTTAACGACAGGGGTAGCTAGCACAGATACGCAGTATTTT.

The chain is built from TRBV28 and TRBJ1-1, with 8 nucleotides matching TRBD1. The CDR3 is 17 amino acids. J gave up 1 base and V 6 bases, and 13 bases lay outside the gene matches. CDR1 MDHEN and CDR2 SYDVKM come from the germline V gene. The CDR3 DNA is TGTGCCAGCAGACCTATACGCGGACAGGGATCGAACACTGAAGCTTTCTTT. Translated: CASRPIRGQGSNTEAFF.

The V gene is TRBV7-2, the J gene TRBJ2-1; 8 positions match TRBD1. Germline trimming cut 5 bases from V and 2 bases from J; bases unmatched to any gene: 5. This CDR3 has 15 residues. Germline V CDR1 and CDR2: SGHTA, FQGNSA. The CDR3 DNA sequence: TGTGCCAGCAGCCCCGACAGGGGAGCCTACAATGAGCAGTTCTTC. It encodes CASSPDRGAYNEQFF.

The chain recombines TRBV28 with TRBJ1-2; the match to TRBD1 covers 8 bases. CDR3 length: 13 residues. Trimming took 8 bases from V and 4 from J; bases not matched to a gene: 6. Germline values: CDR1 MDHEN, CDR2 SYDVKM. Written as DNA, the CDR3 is TGTGCCAGCCGGGGACAGGCGTTCTATGGCTACACCTTC. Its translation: CASRGQAFYGYTF.

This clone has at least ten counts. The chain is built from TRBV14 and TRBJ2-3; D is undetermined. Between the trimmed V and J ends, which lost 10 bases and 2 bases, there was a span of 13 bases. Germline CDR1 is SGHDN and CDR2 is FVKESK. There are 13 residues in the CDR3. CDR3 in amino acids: CATSAQVTDTQYF. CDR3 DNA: TGTGCCACCTCCGCCCAGGTCACAGATACGCAGTATTTT.

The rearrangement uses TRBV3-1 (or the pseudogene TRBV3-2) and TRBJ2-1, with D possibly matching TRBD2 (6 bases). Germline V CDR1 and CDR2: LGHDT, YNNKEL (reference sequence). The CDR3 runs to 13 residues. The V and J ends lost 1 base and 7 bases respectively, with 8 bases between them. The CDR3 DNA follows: TGTGCCAGCAGCCAAGTCCTAGCGAATGAGCAGTTCTTC. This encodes CASSQVLANEQFF.

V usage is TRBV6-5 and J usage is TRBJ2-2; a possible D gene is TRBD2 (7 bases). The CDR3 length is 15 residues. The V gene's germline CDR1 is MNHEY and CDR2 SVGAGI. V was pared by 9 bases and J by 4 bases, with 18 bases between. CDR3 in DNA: TGTGCCAGTAAACGGGGGGCGGGTAGCACCGGGGAGCTGTTTTTT. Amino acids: CASKRGAGSTGELFF.

In DNA, the CDR3 is TGTGCCAGCAGTTTACGCGGGGCCCACGAGCAGTACTTC. Translating it yields CASSLRGAHEQYF. The rearrangement links TRBV28 to TRBJ2-7, with D maybe TRBD2 (6 bases). V lost 2 bases and J 5 bases, leaving 10 bases between the germline ends. CDR1 and CDR2 (germline): MDHEN, SYDVKM. The CDR3 is 13 residues long.

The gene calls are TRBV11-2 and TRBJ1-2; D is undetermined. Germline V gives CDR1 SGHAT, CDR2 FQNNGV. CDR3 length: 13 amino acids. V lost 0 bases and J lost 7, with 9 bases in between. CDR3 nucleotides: TGTGCCAGCAGCTTAGAAAGCGTGGGTGGCTACACCTTC. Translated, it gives CASSLESVGGYTF.

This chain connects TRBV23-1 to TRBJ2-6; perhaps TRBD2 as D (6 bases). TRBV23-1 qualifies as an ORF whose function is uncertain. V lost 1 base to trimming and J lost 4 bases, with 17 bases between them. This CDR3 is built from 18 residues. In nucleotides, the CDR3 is TGCGCCAGCAGTCAATATCAAGGCGAGGCGGGAGGGGCCAACGTCCTGACTTTC. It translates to CASSQYQGEAGGANVLTF.

The CDR3 sequence is CASSLLGLAGGDRYEQYF. CDR3 DNA sequence: TGCGCCAGCAGCTTGCTGGGACTAGCGGGAGGGGATAGGTACGAGCAGTACTTC. This chain connects TRBV5-1 to TRBJ2-7; TRBD2 agrees at 16 bases. The CDR3 has 18 residues. Germline CDR1 reads SGHRS; CDR2 reads YFSETQ. J lost 4 bases, V lost 1 base, and 8 bases had no gene match. The variable domain in full, completed from reference TRBV5-1 and TRBJ2-7, reads KAGVTQTPRYLIKTRGQQVTLSCSPISGHRSVSWYQQTPGQGLQFLFEYFSETQRNKGNFPGRFSGRQFSNSRSEMNVSTLELGDSALYLCASSLLGLAGGDRYEQYFGPGTRLTVT.

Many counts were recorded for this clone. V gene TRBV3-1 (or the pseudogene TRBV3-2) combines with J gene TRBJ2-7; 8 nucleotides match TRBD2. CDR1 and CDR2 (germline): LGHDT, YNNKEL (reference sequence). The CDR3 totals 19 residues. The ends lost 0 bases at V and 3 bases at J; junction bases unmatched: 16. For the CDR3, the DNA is TGTGCCAGCAGCCAAGAAGGTAGCGGGACCCCCCTCAACTTCTACGAGCAGTACTTC. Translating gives CASSQEGSGTPLNFYEQYF.

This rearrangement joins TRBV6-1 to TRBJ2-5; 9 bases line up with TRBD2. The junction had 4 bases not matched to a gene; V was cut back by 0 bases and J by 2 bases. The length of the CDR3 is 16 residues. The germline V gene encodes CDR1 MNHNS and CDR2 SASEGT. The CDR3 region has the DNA TGTGCCAGCAGTGAAGCGTTAGCGGGGGTACAAGAGACCCAGTACTTC. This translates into CASSEALAGVQETQYF.

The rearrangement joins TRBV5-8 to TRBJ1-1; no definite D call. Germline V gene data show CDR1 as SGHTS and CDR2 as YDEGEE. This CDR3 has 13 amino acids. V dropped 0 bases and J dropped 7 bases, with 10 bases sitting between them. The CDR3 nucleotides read TGTGCCAGCAGCTTGGGGCGGGAGGATGAAGCTTTCTTT. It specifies CASSLGREDEAFF.

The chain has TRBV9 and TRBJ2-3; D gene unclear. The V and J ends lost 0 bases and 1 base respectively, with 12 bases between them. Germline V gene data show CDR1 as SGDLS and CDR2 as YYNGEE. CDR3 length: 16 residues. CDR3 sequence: CASSVAAGTGTDTQYF. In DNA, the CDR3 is TGTGCCAGCAGCGTAGCGGCAGGCACCGGCACAGATACGCAGTATTTT. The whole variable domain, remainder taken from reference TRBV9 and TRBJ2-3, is DSGVTQTPKHLITATGQRVTLRCSPRSGDLSVYWYQQSLDQGLQFLIQYYNGEERAKGNILERFSAQQFPDLHSELNLSSLELGDSALYFCASSVAAGTGTDTQYFGPGTRLTVL.